This TCR beta chain was obtained from a study of cytomegalovirus exposure and HLA in healthy donors. CDR3 length: 15 amino acids. Between the trimmed V and J ends, which lost 5 bases and 2 bases, there was a span of 13 bases. Germline values: CDR1 LNHNV, CDR2 YYDKDF (reference sequence). Note on this clone: The antigen is undetermined.

The PCR was carried out with 60 Vbeta primers and 13 Jbeta primers. Using immunoSEQ multiplex PCR, the repertoire was profiled, and TCRdb retains in-frame clones only, with some absent. The table lists 130,000 to 150,000 clones, roughly four fifths of them singletons, with 4.9% in the top ten. Study-wide results and caveats: Being productive about 87% or about 30% of the time was typical of most TCR beta V segments in an earlier analysis. There were some public TCRs occurring in many donors, but most TCR sequences were rare.

This receptor was taken from a woman aged 45 to 65 in good health and CMV-seronegative. The sample comprised PBMCs. The chain joins TRBV15 to TRBJ1-5, with D possibly TRBD1 on 5 matching bases. The CDR3 nucleotides read TGTGCCACCAGCTGGAGGGGAGGCGGCAATCAGCCCCAGCATTTT. Its protein is CATSWRGGGNQPQHF.